These T cell receptor beta chains were read from a single sample in a study of Graves' ophthalmopathy and Graves' hyperthyroidism. TCRdb re-called the multiplex PCR reads with MiXCR, one entry per CDR3 protein. The sample lists about 1.2 million distinct CDR3 sequences, 35% to 40% seen once, with 8.5% to 14% in the top ten. The specimen sequenced was peripheral blood or thyroid tissue (not recorded which). The origin of the receptors is an adult man with Graves' hyperthyroidism. The CDR3 runs from the conserved cysteine through the conserved F or W. Each record gives: D gene, clone size, V gene, J gene, CDR3 protein, CDR3 DNA. A D gene is named only where the DNA matches it firmly. A clone size is listed for some rows: how often the clone was seen (once, few, many), or a class if it is expanded.

>-|-|TRBV10-3|TRBJ2-2
CAISDGAPNTGELSW
TGTGCCATCAGTGACGGGGCTCCGAACACCGGGGAGCTGTCTTGG
>-|-|TRBV25-1|TRBJ1-2
CATNQAPIQDDYGYTF
TGTGCCACCAACCAGGCTCCTATACAGGATGACTATGGCTACACCTTC
>TRBD2|many|TRBV7-2|TRBJ2-7
CASSLTSGGTYEQYF
TGTGCCAGCAGCCTTACTAGCGGGGGAACCTACGAGCAGTACTTC
>TRBD1|-|TRBV12-3/TRBV12-4|TRBJ2-2
CASSLPDRGRITGPGELFF
TGTGCCAGCAGTTTACCGGACAGGGGACGCATTACCGGCCCGGGCGAGCTGTTTTTT
>TRBD1|-|TRBV7-9|TRBJ2-7
CASSLEGQGPVYEHYF
TGTGCCAGCAGCTTAGAAGGACAGGGCCCAGTCTACGAGCACTACTTC
>TRBD1|many|TRBV7-6|TRBJ2-7
CASSLGQGADEQYF
TGTGCCAGCAGCTTAGGACAGGGGGCCGACGAGCAGTACTTC
>TRBD1|-|TRBV25-1|TRBJ2-5
CASSATQQGPWLETQYF
TGTGCCAGCAGTGCAACGCAACAGGGGCCCTGGCTAGAGACCCAGTACTTC
>-|-|TRBV4-1|TRBJ1-5
CASSLRVSSNQPQHF
TGCGCCAGCAGCCTCCGGGTGAGTAGCAATCAGCCCCAGCATTTT
>-|-|TRBV29-1|TRBJ2-7
CSPHEQYF
TGCAGTCCCCACGAGCAGTACTTC
>-|-|TRBV9|TRBJ1-1
CASSKSGGDTEAFF
TGTGCCAGCAGCAAGAGCGGGGGGGACACTGAAGCTTTCTTT
>-|-|TRBV4-3|TRBJ1-4
CASRPGVTATNEKLFF
TGCGCCAGCAGGCCCGGTGTGACTGCAACTAATGAAAAACTGTTTTTT
>TRBD2|many|TRBV29-1|TRBJ2-5
CSIGTSGGLTRETQYF
TGCAGCATCGGGACTAGCGGGGGGCTAACCCGAGAGACCCAGTACTTC
>-|-|TRBV7-2|TRBJ2-5
CASSFQAGTFQETQYF
TGTGCCAGCAGCTTTCAGGCAGGAACTTTCCAAGAGACCCAGTACTTC
>TRBD2|many|TRBV11-2|TRBJ2-7
CASREWGTRAYEQYF
TGTGCCAGCAGGGAATGGGGGACTAGAGCGTACGAGCAGTACTTC
>TRBD1|-|TRBV12-3/TRBV12-4|TRBJ2-7
CASSFRDRGFEQYF
TGTGCCAGCAGTTTTCGGGACAGGGGATTTGAGCAGTACTTC
>TRBD2|many|TRBV20-1|TRBJ2-7
CSATTLAPESYEQYF
TGCAGTGCTACAACACTAGCGCCCGAGTCCTACGAGCAGTACTTC
>-|many|TRBV7-2|TRBJ2-2
CASSLTYRRTGELFF
TGTGCCAGCAGCTTAACATACAGGAGGACCGGGGAGCTGTTTTTT
>-|many|TRBV19|TRBJ2-5
CASSNRDQETQYF
TGTGCCAGTTCGAACAGGGACCAAGAGACCCAGTACTTC
>TRBD2|-|TRBV10-3|TRBJ2-3
CAIRTSGGTDTQYF
TGTGCCATACGGACTAGCGGGGGTACAGATACGCAGTATTTT
>-|-|TRBV4-1|TRBJ1-3
CASSMGGRAGNTIYF
TGCGCCAGCAGTATGGGAGGCAGGGCTGGAAACACCATATATTTT
>TRBD1|-|TRBV29-1|TRBJ2-5
CSVLGQGKRETQYF
TGCAGCGTTCTAGGACAGGGGAAAAGGGAGACCCAGTACTTC
>-|-|TRBV2|TRBJ2-5
CASSDRLNSRGTQYF
TGTGCCAGCAGTGACAGATTAAATTCAAGAGGGACCCAGTACTTC
>-|many|TRBV11-2|TRBJ1-5
CASSPYAGPQPQHF
TGTGCCAGCAGCCCGTACGCGGGGCCCCAGCCCCAGCATTTT
>-|-|TRBV2|TRBJ1-4
CASTAHEKLFF
TGTGCCAGCACCGCCCATGAAAAACTGTTTTTT
>-|-|TRBV4-3|TRBJ2-7
CASSQESSTNEQYF
TGCGCCAGCAGCCAAGAATCGAGTACCAACGAGCAGTACTTC
>TRBD1|-|TRBV7-3|TRBJ2-2
CASSQRQGSTGELFF
TGTGCCAGCAGCCAGAGACAGGGTTCAACCGGGGAGCTGTTTTTT
>-|many|TRBV29-1|TRBJ1-2
CSVDPRGHYGYTF
TGCAGCGTGGACCCCCGCGGCCACTATGGCTACACCTTC
>-|-|TRBV27|TRBJ2-5
CASSLGIGETQYF
TGTGCCAGCAGTTTAGGAATCGGCGAGACCCAGTACTTC
>-|-|TRBV7-2|TRBJ1-6
CASSLRPGGKYSPFHF
TGTGCCAGCAGCCTCAGGCCGGGGGGGAAGTATTCACCCTTCCACTTT
>TRBD2|many|TRBV9|TRBJ2-7
CASSVGGSNNEQYF
TGTGCCAGCAGCGTAGGCGGGAGTAACAACGAGCAGTACTTC
>-|few|TRBV28|TRBJ1-5
CATIIMNSNQPQHF
TGTGCCACCATAATAATGAATAGCAATCAGCCCCAGCATTTT
>TRBD1|many|TRBV19|TRBJ1-4
CASSSVSPGQGYEKLFF
TGTGCCAGTAGTTCAGTTTCGCCGGGACAGGGGTACGAAAAACTGTTTTTT
>-|once|TRBV29-1|TRBJ1-2
CSGEGYTF
TGCAGCGGAGAAGGCTACACCTTC
>-|few|TRBV7-2|TRBJ2-7
CASSLQQYYEQYF
TGTGCCAGCAGCTTGCAACAGTATTACGAGCAGTACTTC
>-|many|TRBV25-1|TRBJ2-5
CASSGRDLTQETQYF
TGTGCCAGCAGTGGGCGGGACTTAACCCAAGAGACCCAGTACTTC
>TRBD2|-|TRBV2|TRBJ2-5
CASRRGTSEQETQYF
TGTGCCAGCAGACGCGGGACTAGCGAACAAGAGACCCAGTACTTC
>-|-|TRBV7-2|TRBJ2-5
CASSSRRGEIETQYF
TGTGCCAGCAGCTCGCGAAGGGGAGAAATAGAGACCCAGTACTTC
>-|many|TRBV7-9|TRBJ2-7
CASSLRPGWGATYEQYF
TGTGCCAGCAGCCTCAGGCCCGGCTGGGGGGCGACCTACGAGCAGTACTTC
>-|once|TRBV20-1|TRBJ2-7
CSGQQGSYEQYF
TGCAGCGGCCAGCAGGGCTCCTACGAGCAGTACTTC
>TRBD2|few|TRBV20-1|TRBJ2-5
CSASPAGGIQETQYF
TGCAGTGCTAGTCCAGCGGGGGGGATCCAAGAGACCCAGTACTTC
>-|few|TRBV7-9|TRBJ1-5
CASSKGANQPQHF
TGTGCCAGCAGCAAGGGCGCTAATCAGCCCCAGCATTTT
>-|-|TRBV29-1|TRBJ1-5
CSAGGGGVNIQPQHF
TGCAGCGCCGGGGGGGGAGGGGTAAACATTCAGCCCCAGCATTTT
>-|-|TRBV27|TRBJ1-6
CASSPLRVDNSPLHF
TGTGCCAGCAGTCCCCTCCGGGTAGACAATTCACCCCTCCACTTT
>TRBD1|many|TRBV29-1|TRBJ1-1
CSTYRDSNTEAFF
TGCAGCACCTACCGGGACAGTAACACTGAAGCTTTCTTT
>TRBD1|-|TRBV14|TRBJ2-6
CASSQLGTGGFSGANVLTF
TGTGCCAGCAGCCAACTCGGGACAGGGGGTTTCTCTGGGGCCAACGTCCTGACTTTC
>TRBD1|-|TRBV24-1|TRBJ1-2
CATSGAGQGASGYTF
TGTGCCACCAGCGGGGCGGGCCAGGGGGCCAGTGGCTACACCTTC
>-|many|TRBV5-1|TRBJ1-2
CASSLGERGYGYTF
TGCGCCAGCAGCCTGGGGGAGCGGGGCTATGGCTACACCTTC
>-|-|TRBV12-3/TRBV12-4|TRBJ2-7
CASSLAHSGTYEQYF
TGTGCCAGCAGTTTAGCCCATAGCGGTACCTACGAGCAGTACTTC
>TRBD2|-|TRBV20-1|TRBJ2-7
CSARVAGNSYEQYF
TGCAGTGCGAGAGTAGCGGGTAACTCCTACGAGCAGTACTTC
>TRBD1|many|TRBV6-5|TRBJ1-6
CASSYLPPKTGNSPLHF
TGTGCCAGCAGTTACCTCCCCCCGAAGACAGGGAATTCACCCCTCCACTTT
>TRBD2|-|TRBV10-3|TRBJ2-5
CATRTASGSEETQYF
TGTGCCACCCGAACGGCTAGCGGGAGCGAAGAGACCCAGTACTTC
>-|-|TRBV20-1|TRBJ2-5
CSARGREGAETQYF
TGCAGTGCTCGGGGACGGGAGGGGGCAGAGACCCAGTACTTC
>-|-|TRBV6-2/TRBV6-3|TRBJ2-6
CASSYLTSTRHGANVLTF
TGTGCCAGCAGTTACCTTACCAGCACAAGGCATGGGGCCAACGTCCTGACTTTC
>-|-|TRBV20-1|TRBJ2-7
CSARDAGTTTYEQYF
TGCAGTGCTAGAGACGCCGGGACAACCACCTACGAGCAGTACTTC
>-|-|TRBV7-9|TRBJ1-1
CASSLEYSEAFF
TGTGCCAGCAGCCTCGAGTACAGTGAAGCTTTCTTT
>-|-|TRBV6-5|TRBJ1-4
CASSYGGGGGKLFF
TGTGCCAGCAGTTACGGGGGCGGCGGCGGGAAACTGTTTTTT
>-|-|TRBV28|TRBJ1-5
CASVDRDNQPQHF
TGTGCCAGCGTGGACAGAGACAATCAGCCCCAGCATTTT
>-|many|TRBV5-6|TRBJ1-5
CASSLAGPYNQPQHF
TGTGCCAGCAGCTTGGCAGGGCCCTACAATCAGCCCCAGCATTTT
>-|-|TRBV11-1|TRBJ1-1
CASSFEGPVGTEAFF
TGTGCCAGCAGCTTCGAGGGTCCAGTGGGCACTGAAGCTTTCTTT